The rows below give T cell receptor beta chains drawn from one sample of a study of T-cell memory formation after mild COVID-19. TCRdb re-called the 5' RACE reads through MiXCR, storing one row per CDR3 protein. Of 500,000 to 550,000 distinct CDR3 sequences listed, roughly 21% are singletons. The material sequenced was PBMCs or a T cell subset sorted from them (not recorded which). The receptors originated from an adult woman who had mild COVID-19 (a few samples of this study predate the infection). Cell type and time point are not known. Both conserved end residues are part of each CDR3. A D gene is named only where the DNA matches it firmly. Where a row states a size, it is once, few, many or the class of an expanded clone; other rows omit it.

V: TRBV12-3/TRBV12-4; J: TRBJ1-6; size: .; D: .; DNA: TGTGCCAGCCGGCCCACCGGAAGGTCCCGTCCCTATAATTCACCCCTCCACTTT; CDR3: CASRPTGRSRPYNSPLHF
V: TRBV21-1; J: TRBJ1-2; size: .; D: .; DNA: TGTGCCAGCAGCAAACCGGGACAGGGGTCTAACTATGGCTACACCTTC; CDR3: CASSKPGQGSNYGYTF
V: TRBV4-2; J: TRBJ2-1; size: .; D: .; DNA: TGTGCCAGCAGCCAAAAAGGGGTGGACAATGAGCAGTTCTTC; CDR3: CASSQKGVDNEQFF
V: TRBV15; J: TRBJ2-7; size: once; D: TRBD2; DNA: TGTGCCACCAGCAGAGATCTAAGGAGCGGGGGTTCCTACGAGCAGTACTTC; CDR3: CATSRDLRSGGSYEQYF
V: TRBV2; J: TRBJ2-3; size: few; D: .; DNA: TGTGCCAGCCAAATTATCCCGGGGGCGAGCACAGATACGCAGTATTTT; CDR3: CASQIIPGASTDTQYF
V: TRBV5-1; J: TRBJ2-7; size: few; D: .; DNA: TGCGCCAGCAGCCAACCGTCGGGGTACGAGCAGTACTTC; CDR3: CASSQPSGYEQYF
V: TRBV10-3; J: TRBJ2-3; size: few; D: TRBD2; DNA: TGTGCCATCAGTGAGTCGGGGACTAGCGGGGACACAGATACGCAGTATTTT; CDR3: CAISESGTSGDTDTQYF
V: TRBV24-1; J: TRBJ2-7; size: .; D: .; DNA: TGTGCCACCAGTGATTTGGAGACGCCGCACGAGCAGTACTTC; CDR3: CATSDLETPHEQYF
V: TRBV5-1; J: TRBJ1-1; size: .; D: TRBD1; DNA: TGCGCCAGCAGCCCTCTTACAGGGGGCGACGGAGCTTTCTTT; CDR3: CASSPLTGGDGAFF
V: TRBV2; J: TRBJ2-1; size: .; D: .; DNA: TGTGCCAGCAGTCAAACTAGCCCGGGGGTCAATGAGCAGTTCTTC; CDR3: CASSQTSPGVNEQFF
V: TRBV4-3; J: TRBJ2-1; size: many; D: TRBD2; DNA: TGCGCCAGCAGCCAAGGTTGGCGGGGGTCCTTCAATGAGCAGTTCTTC; CDR3: CASSQGWRGSFNEQFF
V: TRBV27; J: TRBJ2-1; size: .; D: .; DNA: TGTGCCAGCAGCACGGGACGCAATGAGCAGTTCTTC; CDR3: CASSTGRNEQFF
V: TRBV7-2; J: TRBJ1-6; size: .; D: .; DNA: TGTGCCAGCAGCTTATATCCGGGTCTTTCACCCCTCCACTTT; CDR3: CASSLYPGLSPLHF
V: TRBV20-1; J: TRBJ2-1; size: .; D: TRBD2; DNA: TGCAGTGCTAGGGGACTAGCGGGGCACCCCCTCAATGAGCAGTTCTTC; CDR3: CSARGLAGHPLNEQFF
V: TRBV3-1; J: TRBJ2-4; size: .; D: TRBD1; DNA: TGTGCCAGCAGCCACAGACAGGGGACCAAAAACATTCAGTACTTC; CDR3: CASSHRQGTKNIQYF
V: TRBV9; J: TRBJ1-6; size: few; D: .; DNA: TGTGCCAGCAGCGTAGGAGGGTTAGGCTCACCCCTCCACTTT; CDR3: CASSVGGLGSPLHF
V: TRBV7-2; J: TRBJ1-5; size: many; D: .; DNA: TGTGCCAGCAGCGTAGGGAATTTTTATTATCAGCCCCAGCATTTT; CDR3: CASSVGNFYYQPQHF
V: TRBV20-1; J: TRBJ2-4; size: many; D: .; DNA: TGCAGTGCTAGAGATCTGCGACAGGCAGCCAAAAACATTCAGTACTTC; CDR3: CSARDLRQAAKNIQYF
V: TRBV7-9; J: TRBJ2-5; size: many; D: .; DNA: TGTGCCAGCAGCTTAGGCGGGACCCTCCAAGAGACCCAGTACTTC; CDR3: CASSLGGTLQETQYF
V: TRBV20-1; J: TRBJ2-1; size: few; D: TRBD2; DNA: TGCAGTGCTAGAGATTCACTACTAGTTACCGGGAGGGCCTCGGACAATGAGCAGTTCTTC; CDR3: CSARDSLLVTGRASDNEQFF
V: TRBV11-2; J: TRBJ1-1; size: once; D: TRBD1; DNA: TGTGCCAGCAGCCTCACAGGGGGCGCTCGGACTGAAGCTTTCTTT; CDR3: CASSLTGGARTEAFF
V: TRBV30; J: TRBJ2-1; size: few; D: .; DNA: TGTGCCTGGAGTCTCCTGGGGGGGGCATTGATGGGTGAGCAGTTCTTC; CDR3: CAWSLLGGALMGEQFF
V: TRBV18; J: TRBJ2-7; size: .; D: .; DNA: TGTGCCAGCTCACCACCGGCAGGGATGTCCTACGAGCAGTACTTC; CDR3: CASSPPAGMSYEQYF
V: TRBV7-2; J: TRBJ1-2; size: few; D: .; DNA: TGTGCCAGCAGCAAAGGCGGGGTCGGCTTTGATGGCTACACCTTC; CDR3: CASSKGGVGFDGYTF
V: TRBV15; J: TRBJ2-3; size: few; D: .; DNA: TGTGCCACCAGCAGTTACGGGAAGGGTACGCAGTATTTT; CDR3: CATSSYGKGTQYF
V: TRBV20-1; J: TRBJ2-6; size: .; D: .; DNA: TGCAGTGCGGCTTATTCCGGGGCCAACGTCCTGACTTTC; CDR3: CSAAYSGANVLTF
V: TRBV7-9; J: TRBJ2-3; size: .; D: .; DNA: TGTGCCAGCAGCCAAACAGTAGATACGCAGTATTTT; CDR3: CASSQTVDTQYF
V: TRBV4-3; J: TRBJ1-1; size: few; D: .; DNA: TGCGCCAGCAGCCAAGAGGGCCGTGGGGGGGGAGTTGGCACTGAAGCTTTCTTT; CDR3: CASSQEGRGGGVGTEAFF
V: TRBV10-3; J: TRBJ1-1; size: few; D: .; DNA: TGTGCCATCAGAAAACAGGGAGCGGAGAACACTGAAGCTTTCTTT; CDR3: CAIRKQGAENTEAFF
V: TRBV5-1; J: TRBJ2-7; size: .; D: .; DNA: TGCGCCAGCAGCGATAAGACAGGAAGCTCCTACGAGCAGTACTTC; CDR3: CASSDKTGSSYEQYF
V: TRBV5-6; J: TRBJ2-7; size: .; D: TRBD1; DNA: TGTGCCAGCAGCTCAACCGGGACAGGGTTTTCCTACGAGCAGTACTTC; CDR3: CASSSTGTGFSYEQYF
V: TRBV7-6; J: TRBJ1-1; size: .; D: .; DNA: TGTGCCAGCAGCCGTTCCGCAGGAACTGAAGCTTTCTTT; CDR3: CASSRSAGTEAFF
V: TRBV7-2; J: TRBJ2-2; size: few; D: TRBD2; DNA: TGTGCCAGCAGCCCGGCTGGGACTAGCGGGAGTCGGTACACCGGGGAGCTGTTTTTT; CDR3: CASSPAGTSGSRYTGELFF
V: TRBV4-1; J: TRBJ2-3; size: few; D: .; DNA: TGCGCCAGCAGCCAAGATCGGGGACAAGCGCAGTATTTT; CDR3: CASSQDRGQAQYF
V: TRBV6-2/TRBV6-3; J: TRBJ2-1; size: few; D: TRBD2; DNA: TGTGCCAGCAGGAGCGGGAGTGCGTCCTACAATGAGCAGTTCTTC; CDR3: CASRSGSASYNEQFF
V: TRBV3-1; J: TRBJ2-2; size: many; D: TRBD1; DNA: TGTGCCAGCAGCCGCCTCCTTGGGACAGCGAACACCGGGGAGCTGTTTTTT; CDR3: CASSRLLGTANTGELFF
V: TRBV12-3/TRBV12-4; J: TRBJ1-6; size: few; D: .; DNA: TGTGCCAGCAGTCTAGAGGGCGGCTTTGATTCACCCCTCCACTTT; CDR3: CASSLEGGFDSPLHF
V: TRBV7-6; J: TRBJ2-7; size: .; D: .; DNA: TGTGCCAGCAGCCGCTCCGGGACCACCTCCGAGCAGTACTTC; CDR3: CASSRSGTTSEQYF
V: TRBV25-1; J: TRBJ2-5; size: few; D: .; DNA: TGTGCCAGCAGTATTCCGGAAGAGACCCAGTACTTC; CDR3: CASSIPEETQYF
V: TRBV15; J: TRBJ2-7; size: .; D: .; DNA: TGTGCCACCAGCAGAGGAGGGTCTGATGGCCCCTACGAGCAGTACTTC; CDR3: CATSRGGSDGPYEQYF
V: TRBV7-3; J: TRBJ2-1; size: few; D: .; DNA: TGTGCCAGCAGCTTAATGGGAGGGGGGAACGGTGAGCAGTTCTTC; CDR3: CASSLMGGGNGEQFF
V: TRBV12-3/TRBV12-4; J: TRBJ2-5; size: few; D: TRBD1; DNA: TGTGCCAGCACCGCAGGGGGCGGGGAGACCCAGTACTTC; CDR3: CASTAGGGETQYF
V: TRBV7-2; J: TRBJ2-5; size: many; D: .; DNA: TGTGCCAGCAGCTTGAAGGGGGGCCGGTGGGAGACCCAGTACTTC; CDR3: CASSLKGGRWETQYF
V: TRBV14; J: TRBJ1-1; size: once; D: .; DNA: TGTGCCAGCAGCCAAGAGCGGGGGCCGGTGTCCACTGAAGCTTTCTTT; CDR3: CASSQERGPVSTEAFF
V: TRBV29-1; J: TRBJ1-2; size: few; D: .; DNA: TGCAGCGTTGAAGGGGAGGCCTATGGCTACACCTTC; CDR3: CSVEGEAYGYTF
V: TRBV12-3/TRBV12-4; J: TRBJ2-3; size: many; D: .; DNA: TGTGCCAGCAGTTTGTTGCCAGATACGCAGTATTTT; CDR3: CASSLLPDTQYF
V: TRBV6-1; J: TRBJ1-2; size: many; D: TRBD1; DNA: TGTGCCAGCAGTTTCGAACAGGGGGCGAGCGGCTACACCTTC; CDR3: CASSFEQGASGYTF
V: TRBV6-5; J: TRBJ1-1; size: few; D: TRBD1; DNA: TGTGCCAGCAGTTACCAGACAGGGTTTGACACTGAAGCTTTCTTT; CDR3: CASSYQTGFDTEAFF
V: TRBV24-1; J: TRBJ2-1; size: .; D: TRBD2; DNA: TGTGCCACCAGTGATTTGAGACTAGCGGACAATGAGCAGTTCTTC; CDR3: CATSDLRLADNEQFF
V: TRBV9; J: TRBJ2-3; size: .; D: .; DNA: TGTGCCAGCAGCGTAGCTTCACAGGGATTTTCGGATACGCAGTATTTT; CDR3: CASSVASQGFSDTQYF
V: TRBV6-5; J: TRBJ1-2; size: .; D: .; DNA: TGTGCCAGCAGCACCGCGGGGGGCTACACCTTC; CDR3: CASSTAGGYTF
V: TRBV6-1; J: TRBJ2-7; size: .; D: TRBD2; DNA: TGTGCCAGCAGTGATGCCGGGGGGGCTTACGAGCAGTACTTC; CDR3: CASSDAGGAYEQYF
V: TRBV5-1; J: TRBJ2-3; size: .; D: .; DNA: TGCGCCAGCAGCGCCGCTAGCGTTCGAGATACGCAGTATTTT; CDR3: CASSAASVRDTQYF
V: TRBV12-3/TRBV12-4; J: TRBJ1-1; size: few; D: .; DNA: TGTGCCAGCAGGGAGGGGTGGCACACTGAAGCTTTCTTT; CDR3: CASREGWHTEAFF
V: TRBV7-2; J: TRBJ1-4; size: .; D: TRBD1; DNA: TGTGCCAGCAGCTTAGGCCGGCAGGGGGGAAAACTGTTTTTT; CDR3: CASSLGRQGGKLFF
V: TRBV5-1; J: TRBJ1-5; size: few; D: TRBD1; DNA: TGCGCCAGCAGCCTTAGACCGATAGGACAGGGGGCGAATCAGCCCCAGCATTTT; CDR3: CASSLRPIGQGANQPQHF
V: TRBV15; J: TRBJ1-6; size: few; D: .; DNA: TGTGCCACCAGCAAATATAATTCACCCCTCCACTTT; CDR3: CATSKYNSPLHF
V: TRBV11-2; J: TRBJ1-2; size: few; D: .; DNA: TGTGCCAGCAGCTTACTGGAAGAGGGTTGGGACTATGGCTACACCTTC; CDR3: CASSLLEEGWDYGYTF
V: TRBV5-1; J: TRBJ2-1; size: .; D: .; DNA: TGCGCCAGCAGCTTGGGTAAGAGGACAGTCTCCTACAATGAGCAGTTCTTC; CDR3: CASSLGKRTVSYNEQFF